The 16 T cell receptor beta chains below were found in one sample sequenced in a study of OX40 agonist ivuxolimab in advanced cancers. Assay: immunoSEQ multiplex PCR; the TCRdb copy retains only in-frame clones and omits some. The data show approximately 62,000 clones, approximately 92% seen once. The specimen comprised CD4+ or CD8+ T cells sorted from blood, sampled in a trial of the OX40 agonist ivuxolimab. These receptors all stem from an adult with an advanced solid tumor such as melanoma, head and neck, liver or kidney cancer.

V is TRBV2 and J is TRBJ1-1, with a tentative D call TRBD1 (5 bases). Between the trimmed V and J ends, which lost 3 bases and 4 bases, there was a span of 12 bases. The CDR3 has 14 residues. In germline, CDR1 is SNHLY, CDR2 FYNNEI. The DNA for the CDR3 is TGTGCCAGCAGTGACGGAGGGACGGGCACTGAAGCTTTCTTT. Encoded protein: CASSDGGTGTEAFF.

This sequence joins TRBV13 and TRBJ2-2; 9 bases match TRBD2. This CDR3 has 16 residues. The V and J ends lost 5 bases and 4 bases, in that order; junction bases with no gene match: 8. Germline CDR1 reads PRHDT; CDR2 reads FYEKMQ (reference sequence). The CDR3 loop is CASSPLAGDTTGELFF. The CDR3 DNA reads as TGTGCCAGCAGCCCCTTAGCGGGAGACACCACCGGGGAGCTGTTTTTT.

V and J are TRBV2 and TRBJ2-7; TRBD1 might be the D (6 bases). V lost 4 bases, J lost 0 bases, and 10 bases lay in between. CDR1 is SNHLY, CDR2 FYNNEI, per germline. The CDR3 is made up of 14 amino acids. This CDR3 reads CASSAGVSSYEQYF. The CDR3 nucleotides read TGTGCCAGCAGTGCAGGGGTAAGCTCCTACGAGCAGTACTTC.

This clone occurred once. This chain links TRBV5-6 with TRBJ2-2, with D perhaps matching TRBD1 (5 bases). With 1 base removed from V and 1 base from J, the gap between germline ends came to 8 bases. CDR1 is SGHDT and CDR2 is YYEEEE in the germline V gene. This CDR3 contains 15 residues. For the CDR3, the DNA is TGTGCCAGCAGCTTGTTCAGGGTGAACACCGGGGAGCTGTTTTTT. This codes for CASSLFRVNTGELFF.

The genes are TRBV13 and TRBJ2-3; TRBD2 matches at 10 bases. This CDR3 has 17 residues. The V gene end was trimmed by 5 bases and the J gene end by 0 bases; junction bases not matched to a gene: 8. Germline loops: CDR1 PRHDT, CDR2 FYEKMQ (reference sequence). In nucleotides, the CDR3 is TGTGCCAGCAGCGGATATCTAGCGGGGGCTAGCACAGATACGCAGTATTTT. It specifies CASSGYLAGASTDTQYF.

The genes are TRBV27 and TRBJ1-1; the match to TRBD1 covers 7 bases. Per germline, CDR1 MNHEY and CDR2 SMNVEV (reference sequence). CDR3 length equals 14 residues. J gave up 6 bases and V 3 bases, and 7 bases lay outside the gene matches. CDR3 region: CASSFSAGGAEAFF. In DNA form, the CDR3 reads TGTGCCAGCAGTTTCTCAGCAGGGGGTGCTGAAGCTTTCTTT.

This rearrangement joins TRBV5-6 to TRBJ2-7; D is unresolved. CDR1 and CDR2 from the germline V gene are SGHDT and YYEEEE. The CDR3 totals 13 residues. V was clipped by 1 base and J by 2 bases, with 7 bases between them. CDR3 amino acids: CASSLPEAYEQYF. For the CDR3, the DNA is TGTGCCAGCAGCTTGCCCGAGGCCTACGAGCAGTACTTC.

Comments on this clone: Within the sample, other DNA sequences also encode this same CDR3. CDR3 nucleotide sequence: TGTGCCAGCAGCTTAGACAGGGGCGAGCAGTACTTC. This encodes CASSLDRGEQYF. J is TRBJ2-7 and V is TRBV7-9; 7 bases are shared with TRBD1. The V and J ends lost 1 base and 6 bases, in that order; junction bases with no gene match: 0. This CDR3 contains 12 residues. Germline V gene data show CDR1 as SEHNR and CDR2 as FQNEAQ (reference sequence).

The CDR3: CASGQGSYEQYF. The CDR3 nucleotides are TGTGCCAGTGGACAGGGCTCCTACGAGCAGTACTTC. This chain connects TRBV19 to TRBJ2-7, with 8 bases that match TRBD1. The V segment lost 8 bases and the J segment 0 bases; nucleotides outside the gene matches: 0. Germline lookup yields CDR1 LNHDA and CDR2 SQIVND (reference sequence). The CDR3 covers 12 residues. Full variable domain (remainder filled in from reference TRBV19 and TRBJ2-7): DGGITQSPKYLFRKEGQNVTLSCEQNLNHDAMYWYRQDPGQGLRLIYYSQIVNDFQKGDIAEGYSVSREKKESFPLTVTSAQKNPTAFYLCASGQGSYEQYFGPGTRLTVT.

This chain joins TRBV19 and TRBJ1-2; 7 nucleotides match TRBD1. The CDR3 is made up of 15 amino acids. The germline gives CDR1 LNHDA, CDR2 SQIVND (reference sequence). Trimming cost V 4 bases and J 4 bases; bases outside gene matches: 9. CDR3 protein: CASSTARQGVYGYTF. The CDR3 DNA follows: TGTGCCAGTAGTACCGCCCGACAGGGAGTCTATGGCTACACCTTC.

The chain joins TRBV7-3 to TRBJ1-4; a possible D gene is TRBD1 (5 bases). The CDR3 runs to 18 residues. The V gene lost 5 bases and the J gene lost 4 bases, with 23 bases spanning the gap. In germline, CDR1 is SGHTA, CDR2 FQGTGA. The CDR3 bases are TGTGCCAGCAGCCGTACACAAAAGACCGGGACCAATAATGAAAAACTGTTTTTT. Translating gives CASSRTQKTGTNNEKLFF.

The chain joins TRBV10-3 to TRBJ1-1; D unclear. The V end lost 11 bases, the J end lost 3 bases, and 19 bases lay between the germline ends. From germline, CDR1 is ENHRY and CDR2 SYGVKD. The CDR3 is 14 residues long. The CDR3 region has the DNA TGTGCCTCGCAAGCGTCCGGGTCCGACACTGAAGCTTTCTTT. This codes for CASQASGSDTEAFF.

The genes are TRBV27 and TRBJ1-2; a weak D match, TRBD1 (6 bases). Germline V gene lookup returns CDR1 MNHEY and CDR2 SMNVEV (reference sequence). The CDR3 totals 13 residues. V was clipped by 8 bases and J by 4 bases, with 14 bases between them. This CDR3 is CASRGHLIYGYTF. CDR3 nucleotides: TGTGCCAGCCGGGGACACCTAATCTATGGCTACACCTTC.

The chain links TRBV19 to TRBJ2-7; a possible D gene is TRBD2 (5 bases). The CDR3 loop spans 14 amino acids. The ends were cut back, 7 bases at V and 2 bases at J, with 15 bases in the middle. Germline loops: CDR1 LNHDA, CDR2 SQIVND (reference sequence). The CDR3 here is CASKVEDGAYEQYF. CDR3 coding DNA: TGTGCCAGTAAGGTGGAGGATGGGGCCTACGAGCAGTACTTC.

The rearrangement uses TRBV15 and TRBJ1-4; no firm D call. This CDR3 comprises 13 residues. Trimming removed 4 bases from V and 10 bases from J, with 13 bases in between. Germline CDR1 reads LNHNV; CDR2 reads YYDKDF (reference sequence). As DNA, the CDR3 is TGTGCCACCAGCACTCGGACCTCTGGAAAACTGTTTTTT. Protein product: CATSTRTSGKLFF.

V usage is TRBV27 and J usage is TRBJ1-1; D not resolved. V was shortened by 3 bases and J by 2 bases, with 7 bases between the two germline ends. The germline CDR1 and CDR2 sequences are MNHEY and SMNVEV (reference sequence). The CDR3 totals 13 residues. CDR3 DNA: TGTGCCAGCAGTTTTACAGCAAACACTGAAGCTTTCTTT. Translation: CASSFTANTEAFF.